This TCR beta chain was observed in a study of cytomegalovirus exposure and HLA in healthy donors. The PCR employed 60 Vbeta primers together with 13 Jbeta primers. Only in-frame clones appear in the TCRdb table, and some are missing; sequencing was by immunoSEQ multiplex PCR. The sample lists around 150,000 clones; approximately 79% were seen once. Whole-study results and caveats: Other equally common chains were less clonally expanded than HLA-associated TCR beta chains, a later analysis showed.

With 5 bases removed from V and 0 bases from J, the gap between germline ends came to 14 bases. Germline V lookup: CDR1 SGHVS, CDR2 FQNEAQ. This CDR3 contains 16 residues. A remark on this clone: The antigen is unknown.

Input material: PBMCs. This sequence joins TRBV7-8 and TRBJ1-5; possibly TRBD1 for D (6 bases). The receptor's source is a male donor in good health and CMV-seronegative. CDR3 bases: TGTGCCAGCAGCACCCGGGACAAATATAGCAATCAGCCCCAGCATTTT. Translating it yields CASSTRDKYSNQPQHF.